The T cell receptor beta chain under discussion was sequenced for a study of blood T cell repertoires in COVID-19. Authors' data handling: Nucleated cell counts were estimated from reference gene primer amplification. TCRdb's table, derived via immunoSEQ multiplex PCR, lists solely in-frame clones and lacks some. Clone size and the V and J calls come from that table; the DNA yielded D and trimming. Of more than 85,000 clones detected, 84% appear once; the ten largest clones hold more than 20%. This clone was seen a single time. V trimming: 5 bases; J trimming: 3 bases; junction bases outside the gene matches: 7. CDR3 length equals 15 residues. CDR1 and CDR2 (germline): MNHEY, SVGAGI.

The sequenced sample was peripheral blood. The clonotype originates from a human donor in a cohort sampled during active COVID-19. This chain connects TRBV6-5 to TRBJ1-5, with 7 bases aligning to TRBD1. CDR3 residues: CASSLNRGLNQPQHF. As DNA, the CDR3 is TGTGCCAGCAGTCTGAACAGGGGCCTCAATCAGCCCCAGCATTTT.